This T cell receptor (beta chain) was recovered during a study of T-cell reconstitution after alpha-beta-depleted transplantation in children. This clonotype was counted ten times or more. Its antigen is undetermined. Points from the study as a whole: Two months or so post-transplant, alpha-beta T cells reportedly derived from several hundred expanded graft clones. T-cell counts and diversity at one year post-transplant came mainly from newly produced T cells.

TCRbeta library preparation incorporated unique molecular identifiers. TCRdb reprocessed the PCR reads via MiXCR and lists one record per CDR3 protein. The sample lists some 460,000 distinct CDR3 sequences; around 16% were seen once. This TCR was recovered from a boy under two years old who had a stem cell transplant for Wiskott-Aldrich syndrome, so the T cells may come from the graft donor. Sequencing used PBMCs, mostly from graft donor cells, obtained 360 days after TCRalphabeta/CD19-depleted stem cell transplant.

This CDR3 reads CASSSYGDHYYEQYF. As DNA, the CDR3 is TGCGCCAGCAGCTCGTACGGGGACCATTACTACGAGCAGTACTTC. This chain links TRBV5-1 with TRBJ2-7; D possibly uses TRBD1 or TRBD2 (5 bases each). The CDR3 has 15 amino acids. Germline values: CDR1 SGHRS, CDR2 YFSETQ. The V and J ends lost 3 bases and 3 bases respectively, with 16 bases between them.